This T cell receptor (beta chain) was recovered during a study of glioma-infiltrating T cells after dendritic cell vaccination. V shed 2 bases, J shed 7 bases, and the junction held 6 bases outside the gene matches. From germline, CDR1 is SGHVS and CDR2 FNYEAQ. The length of the CDR3 is 15 residues. Sequencing used immunoSEQ multiplex PCR; TCRdb keeps in-frame clones, though not all of them. Of tens of thousands of clones in the sample, 70% to 90% were seen once. Specimen: blood, collected before dendritic cell vaccination. The receptor's source is a human donor with glioblastoma. V is TRBV7-6 and J is TRBJ1-4; TRBD1 aligns across 8 bases. CDR3 in amino acids: CASSLTGTGGEKLFF. The DNA for the CDR3 is TGTGCCAGCAGCTTAACCGGAACAGGGGGTGAAAAACTGTTTTTT.